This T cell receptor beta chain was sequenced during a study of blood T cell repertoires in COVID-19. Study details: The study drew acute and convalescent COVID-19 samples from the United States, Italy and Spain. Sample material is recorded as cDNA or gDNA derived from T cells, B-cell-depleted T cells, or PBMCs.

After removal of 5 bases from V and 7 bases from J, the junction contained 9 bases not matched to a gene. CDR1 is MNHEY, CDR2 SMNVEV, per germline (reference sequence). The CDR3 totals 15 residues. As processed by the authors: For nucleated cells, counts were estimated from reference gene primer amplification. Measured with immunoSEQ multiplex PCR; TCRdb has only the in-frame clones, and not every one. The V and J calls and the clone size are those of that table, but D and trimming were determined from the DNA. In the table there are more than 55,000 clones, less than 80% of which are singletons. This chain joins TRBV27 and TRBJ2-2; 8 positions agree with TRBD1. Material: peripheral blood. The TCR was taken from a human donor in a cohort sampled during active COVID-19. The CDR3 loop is CASSLPTGVGGELFF. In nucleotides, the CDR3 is TGTGCCAGCAGTCTCCCGACAGGGGTGGGCGGGGAGCTGTTTTTT.